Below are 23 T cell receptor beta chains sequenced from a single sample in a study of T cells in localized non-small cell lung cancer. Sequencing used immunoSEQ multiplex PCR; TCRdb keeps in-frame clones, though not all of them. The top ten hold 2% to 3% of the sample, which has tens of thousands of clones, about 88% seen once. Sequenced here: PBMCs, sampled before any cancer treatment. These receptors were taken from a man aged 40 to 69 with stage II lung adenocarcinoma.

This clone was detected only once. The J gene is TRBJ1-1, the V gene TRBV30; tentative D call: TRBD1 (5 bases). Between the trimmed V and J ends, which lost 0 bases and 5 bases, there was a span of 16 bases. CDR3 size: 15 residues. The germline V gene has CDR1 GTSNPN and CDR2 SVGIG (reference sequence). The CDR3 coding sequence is TGTGCCTGGAGTGTACGGGGCAGGGTCGAAACTGAAGCTTTCTTT. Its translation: CAWSVRGRVETEAFF. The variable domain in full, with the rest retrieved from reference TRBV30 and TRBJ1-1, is SQTIHQWPATLVQPVGSPLSLECTVEGTSNPNLYWYRQAAGRGLQLLFYSVGIGQISSEVPQNLSASRPQDRQFILSSKKLLLSDSGFYLCAWSVRGRVETEAFFGQGTRLTVV.

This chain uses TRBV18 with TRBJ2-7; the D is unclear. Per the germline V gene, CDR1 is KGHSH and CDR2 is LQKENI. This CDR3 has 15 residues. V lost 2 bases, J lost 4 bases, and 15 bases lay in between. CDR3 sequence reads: CASSPNSGGRYEQYF. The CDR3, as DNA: TGTGCCAGCTCACCAAACTCCGGTGGTCGTTACGAGCAGTACTTC.

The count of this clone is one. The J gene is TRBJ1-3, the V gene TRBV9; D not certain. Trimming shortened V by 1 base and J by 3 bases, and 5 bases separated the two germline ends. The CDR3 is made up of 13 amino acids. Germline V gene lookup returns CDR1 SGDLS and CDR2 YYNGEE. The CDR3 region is CASSVTFGNTIYF. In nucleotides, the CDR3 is TGTGCCAGCAGCGTAACCTTTGGAAACACCATATATTTT. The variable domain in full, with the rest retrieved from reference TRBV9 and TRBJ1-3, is DSGVTQTPKHLITATGQRVTLRCSPRSGDLSVYWYQQSLDQGLQFLIQYYNGEERAKGNILERFSAQQFPDLHSELNLSSLELGDSALYFCASSVTFGNTIYFGEGSWLTVV.

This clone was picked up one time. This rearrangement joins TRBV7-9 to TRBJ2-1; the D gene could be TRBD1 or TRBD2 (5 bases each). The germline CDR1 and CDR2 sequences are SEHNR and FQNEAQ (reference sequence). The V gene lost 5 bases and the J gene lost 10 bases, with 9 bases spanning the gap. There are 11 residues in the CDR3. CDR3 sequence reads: CASSEGPEQFF. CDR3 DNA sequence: TGTGCCAGCAGCGAGGGACCAGAGCAGTTCTTC. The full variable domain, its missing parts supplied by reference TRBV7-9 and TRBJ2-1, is DTGVSQNPRHKITKRGQNVTFRCDPISEHNRLYWYRQTLGQGPEFLTYFQNEAQLEKSRLLSDRFSAERPKGSFSTLEIQRTEQGDSAMYLCASSEGPEQFFGPGTRLTVL.

CDR3 nucleotides: TGTGCCAGCAGCTTGACAACCTACGAGCAGTACTTC. It yields the protein CASSLTTYEQYF. This chain connects TRBV2 to TRBJ2-7; D gene uncertain. V lost 6 bases and J lost 2, with 8 bases in between. Germline CDR1 and CDR2: SNHLY and FYNNEI. The CDR3 length is 12 residues.

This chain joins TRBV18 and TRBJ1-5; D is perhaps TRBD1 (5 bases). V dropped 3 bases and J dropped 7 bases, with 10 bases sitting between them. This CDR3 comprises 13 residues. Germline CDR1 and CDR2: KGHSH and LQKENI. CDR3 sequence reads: CASSPGVWQPQHF. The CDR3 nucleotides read TGTGCCAGCTCACCGGGGGTCTGGCAGCCCCAGCATTTT.

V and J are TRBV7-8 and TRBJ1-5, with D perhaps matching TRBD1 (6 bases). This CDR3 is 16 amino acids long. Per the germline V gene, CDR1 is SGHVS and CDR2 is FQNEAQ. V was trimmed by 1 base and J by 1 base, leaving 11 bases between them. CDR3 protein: CASSLVPGESNQPQHF. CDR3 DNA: TGTGCCAGCAGCTTAGTCCCAGGGGAGAGCAATCAGCCCCAGCATTTT.

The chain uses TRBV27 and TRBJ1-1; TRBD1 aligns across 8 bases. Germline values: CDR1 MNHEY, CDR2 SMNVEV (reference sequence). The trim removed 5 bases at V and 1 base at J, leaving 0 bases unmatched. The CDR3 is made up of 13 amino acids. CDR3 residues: CASSGQGNTEAFF. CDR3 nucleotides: TGTGCCAGCAGTGGACAGGGGAACACTGAAGCTTTCTTT.

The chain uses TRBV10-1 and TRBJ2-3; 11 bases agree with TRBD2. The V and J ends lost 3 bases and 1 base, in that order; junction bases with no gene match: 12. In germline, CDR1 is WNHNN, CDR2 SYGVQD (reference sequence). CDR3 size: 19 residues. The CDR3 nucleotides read TGCGCCAGCAGTGATGAAGGTCTAGCGGGGGGCAGAGGCACAGATACGCAGTATTTT. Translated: CASSDEGLAGGRGTDTQYF.

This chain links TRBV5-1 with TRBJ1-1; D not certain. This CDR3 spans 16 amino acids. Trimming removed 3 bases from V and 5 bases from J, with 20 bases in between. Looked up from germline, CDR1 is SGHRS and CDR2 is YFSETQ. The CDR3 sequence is CASSSAGPGMGTEAFF. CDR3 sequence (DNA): TGCGCCAGCAGCTCGGCCGGGCCTGGAATGGGGACTGAAGCTTTCTTT.

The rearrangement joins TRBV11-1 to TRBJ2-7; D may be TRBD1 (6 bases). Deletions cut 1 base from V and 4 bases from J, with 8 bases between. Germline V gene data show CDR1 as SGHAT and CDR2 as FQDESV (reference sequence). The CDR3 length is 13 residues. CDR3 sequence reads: CASSLDREYEQYV. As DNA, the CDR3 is TGTGCCAGCAGCTTAGACAGGGAGTACGAGCAGTACGTC.

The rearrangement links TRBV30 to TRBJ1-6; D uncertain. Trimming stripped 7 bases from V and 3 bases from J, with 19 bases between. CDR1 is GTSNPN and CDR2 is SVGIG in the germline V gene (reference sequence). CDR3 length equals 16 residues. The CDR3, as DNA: TGTGCCTTAGAAACCGACGCGAGGAGCTATAATTCACCCCTCCACTTT. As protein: CALETDARSYNSPLHF.

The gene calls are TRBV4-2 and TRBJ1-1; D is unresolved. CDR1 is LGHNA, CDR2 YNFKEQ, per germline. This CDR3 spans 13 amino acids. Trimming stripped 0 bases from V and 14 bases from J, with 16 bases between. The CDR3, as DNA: TGTGCCAGCAGCCAAGACTCGGCACGGTTTAGATTCTTT. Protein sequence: CASSQDSARFRFF.

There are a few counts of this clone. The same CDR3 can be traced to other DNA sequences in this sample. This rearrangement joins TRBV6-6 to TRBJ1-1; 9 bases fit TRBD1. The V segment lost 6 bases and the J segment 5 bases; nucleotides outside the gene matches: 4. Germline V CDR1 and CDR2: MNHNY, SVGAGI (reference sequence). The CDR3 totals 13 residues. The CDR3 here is CASRGQGGTEAFF. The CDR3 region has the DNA TGTGCCAGCAGGGGACAGGGAGGAACTGAAGCTTTCTTT.

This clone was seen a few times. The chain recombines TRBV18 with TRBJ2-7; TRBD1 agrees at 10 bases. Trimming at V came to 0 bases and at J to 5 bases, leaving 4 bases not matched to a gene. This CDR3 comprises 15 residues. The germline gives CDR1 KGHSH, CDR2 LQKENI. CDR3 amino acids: CASSPPGQGSHEQYF. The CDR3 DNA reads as TGTGCCAGCTCACCACCGGGACAGGGGAGCCACGAGCAGTACTTC.

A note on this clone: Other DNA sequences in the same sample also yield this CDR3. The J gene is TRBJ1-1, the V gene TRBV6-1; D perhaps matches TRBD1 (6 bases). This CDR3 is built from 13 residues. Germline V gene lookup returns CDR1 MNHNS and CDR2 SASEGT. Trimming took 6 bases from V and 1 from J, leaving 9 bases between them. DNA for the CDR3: TGTGCCAGCAGCGTACAGGGGAACACTGAAGCTTTCTTT. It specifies CASSVQGNTEAFF.

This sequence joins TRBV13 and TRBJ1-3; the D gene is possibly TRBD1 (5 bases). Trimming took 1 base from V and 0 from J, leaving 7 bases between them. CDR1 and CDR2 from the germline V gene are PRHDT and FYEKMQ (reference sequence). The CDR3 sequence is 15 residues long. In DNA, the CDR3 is TGTGCCAGCAGCTTAGAAGGGGACTCTGGAAACACCATATATTTT. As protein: CASSLEGDSGNTIYF. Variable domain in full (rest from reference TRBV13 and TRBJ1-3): AAGVIQSPRHLIKEKRETATLKCYPIPRHDTVYWYQQGPGQDPQFLISFYEKMQSDKGSIPDRFSAQQFSDYHSELNMSSLELGDSALYFCASSLEGDSGNTIYFGEGSWLTVV.

The CDR3: CAWDGDRAETQYF. In DNA, the CDR3 is TGTGCCTGGGACGGGGACAGGGCTGAGACCCAGTACTTC. This rearrangement joins TRBV30 to TRBJ2-5; 9 bases agree with TRBD1. With V trimmed by 5 bases and J by 5 bases, 6 bases remained unmatched. Per germline, CDR1 GTSNPN and CDR2 SVGIG (reference sequence). The CDR3 consists of 13 residues. The full variable domain, completed using reference TRBV30 and TRBJ2-5, is SQTIHQWPATLVQPVGSPLSLECTVEGTSNPNLYWYRQAAGRGLQLLFYSVGIGQISSEVPQNLSASRPQDRQFILSSKKLLLSDSGFYLCAWDGDRAETQYFGPGTRLLVL.

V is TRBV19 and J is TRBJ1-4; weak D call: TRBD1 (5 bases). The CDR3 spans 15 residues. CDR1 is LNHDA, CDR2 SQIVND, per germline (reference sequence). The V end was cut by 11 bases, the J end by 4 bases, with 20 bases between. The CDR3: CAVRDGGSVNEKLFF. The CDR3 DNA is TGTGCCGTAAGGGACGGTGGAAGCGTTAATGAAAAACTGTTTTTT. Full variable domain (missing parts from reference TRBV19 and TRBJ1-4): DGGITQSPKYLFRKEGQNVTLSCEQNLNHDAMYWYRQDPGQGLRLIYYSQIVNDFQKGDIAEGYSVSREKKESFPLTVTSAQKNPTAFYLCAVRDGGSVNEKLFFGSGTQLSVL.

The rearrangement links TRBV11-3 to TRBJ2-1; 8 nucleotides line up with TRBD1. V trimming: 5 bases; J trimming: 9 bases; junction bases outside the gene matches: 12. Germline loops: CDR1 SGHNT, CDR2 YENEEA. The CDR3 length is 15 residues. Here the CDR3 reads CASSLGTGRSGEQFF. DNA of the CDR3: TGTGCCAGCAGCCTGGGGACAGGCCGCTCTGGTGAGCAGTTCTTC.

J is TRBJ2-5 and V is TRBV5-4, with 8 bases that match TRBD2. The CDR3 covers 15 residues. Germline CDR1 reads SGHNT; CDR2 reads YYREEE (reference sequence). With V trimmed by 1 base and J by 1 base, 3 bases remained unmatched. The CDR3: CASSLRGGLQETQYF. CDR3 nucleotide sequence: TGTGCCAGCAGCTTGCGGGGGGGCCTCCAAGAGACCCAGTACTTC.

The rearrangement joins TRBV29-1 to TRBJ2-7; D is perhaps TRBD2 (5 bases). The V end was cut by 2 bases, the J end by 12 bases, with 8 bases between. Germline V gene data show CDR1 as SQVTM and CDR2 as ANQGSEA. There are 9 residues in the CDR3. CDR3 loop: CSVESRGYF. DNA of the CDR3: TGCAGCGTTGAATCCCGGGGGTACTTC.

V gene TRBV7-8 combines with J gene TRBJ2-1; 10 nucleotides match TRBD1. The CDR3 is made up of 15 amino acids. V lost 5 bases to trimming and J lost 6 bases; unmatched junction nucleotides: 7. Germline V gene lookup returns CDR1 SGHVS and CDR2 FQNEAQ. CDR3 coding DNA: TGTGCCAGCAGCCCCGGGACAGGGGAAGGCAATGAGCAGTTCTTC. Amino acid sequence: CASSPGTGEGNEQFF.